Below are 8 T cell receptor beta chains sequenced from a single sample in a study of spatial heterogeneity in lung cancer. Specified time point: blood at routine non-recurrence follow-up after resection. Researchers sequenced whole RNA taken from tumor, nontumor lung or frozen PBMC without sorting. TCRdb recomputed calls from the 5' RACE reads with MiXCR, one row per CDR3 protein. The table lists some 54,000 distinct CDR3 sequences, around 7.7% of them singletons. Sequences were derived from PBMCs, sampled at follow-up. Receptors originate from a female donor with early-stage non-small cell lung cancer.

This clonotype has a handful of counts. The rearrangement joins TRBV19 to TRBJ1-5; 9 positions match TRBD1. In germline, CDR1 is LNHDA, CDR2 SQIVND (reference sequence). The CDR3 covers 14 residues. V lost 7 bases and J lost 6; bases outside the gene matches: 7. CDR3 region: CASIEQGAGQPQHF. The CDR3, as DNA: TGTGCCAGTATCGAACAGGGGGCCGGTCAGCCCCAGCATTTT.

This clonotype was counted ten times or more. The rearrangement links TRBV5-1 to TRBJ2-1, with 11 bases identical to TRBD2. The CDR3 runs to 15 residues. Germline lookup yields CDR1 SGHRS and CDR2 YFSETQ. V lost 5 bases and J lost 7; bases outside the gene matches: 8. The CDR3 DNA follows: TGCGCCAGCAGTATACTAGCGGGGGTGAGAAATGAGCAGTTCTTC. As protein: CASSILAGVRNEQFF.

This clonotype has just a few counts. This chain uses TRBV29-1 with TRBJ2-1; D gene ambiguous. V shed 5 bases and J shed 0 bases, with 8 bases lying between them. The germline V gene has CDR1 SQVTM and CDR2 ANQGSEA. The CDR3 is made up of 13 amino acids. For the CDR3, the DNA is TGCAGCGTTTGGCTGAGCTCCTACAATGAGCAGTTCTTC. Translating it yields CSVWLSSYNEQFF.

This clonotype has a count of ten or more. The chain couples TRBV11-2 to TRBJ2-1; 10 bases agree with TRBD1. This CDR3 has 15 amino acids. Germline CDR1 SGHAT, CDR2 FQNNGV. The trim removed 4 bases at V and 2 bases at J, leaving 2 bases unmatched. The CDR3 nucleotides are TGTGCCAGCAGCTACGGGACAGGGGCCTACAATGAGCAGTTCTTC. Translation gives CASSYGTGAYNEQFF.

This clonotype has a handful of counts. The chain combines TRBV27 with TRBJ1-2; 7 bases line up with TRBD1. This CDR3 has 14 residues. The germline V gene encodes CDR1 MNHEY and CDR2 SMNVEV (reference sequence). Losses at the gene ends were 5 bases for V and 0 bases for J; bases not matched to a gene: 3. The DNA of the CDR3 is TGTGCCAGCAGTACAGGGGCCCCTAACTATGGCTACACCTTC. It specifies CASSTGAPNYGYTF.

Only a few counts were recorded for this clonotype. This sequence joins TRBV5-1 and TRBJ2-5; 12 nucleotides align to TRBD2. The CDR3 totals 17 residues. With V trimmed by 4 bases and J by 5 bases, 12 bases remained unmatched. CDR1 is SGHRS and CDR2 is YFSETQ in the germline V gene. CDR3 in DNA: TGCGCCAGCAGCCCCCCCCTAGCGGGGGGGTTCGAGGAGACCCAGTACTTC. The encoded protein is CASSPPLAGGFEETQYF.

For this clonotype: A much larger clone sits a single nucleotide away, making a read error possible. The chain combines TRBV20-1 with TRBJ1-6; D uncertain. The CDR3 length is 13 residues. The germline V gene has CDR1 DFQATT and CDR2 SNEGSKA (reference sequence). CDR3 DNA: TGCAGTGCTAGAGATGGTCGAAATTCACCCTTCCACTTT. Encoded protein: CSARDGRNSPFHF.

This clonotype was detected ten times or more. The rearrangement links TRBV7-2 to TRBJ2-3; 8 nucleotides align to TRBD2. The trim removed 3 bases at V and 5 bases at J, leaving 10 bases unmatched. Per germline, CDR1 SGHTA and CDR2 FQGNSA. The CDR3 runs to 16 residues. The CDR3: CASSFSPRGVIDTQYF. In nucleotides, the CDR3 is TGTGCCAGCAGCTTTTCCCCGCGGGGGGTAATAGATACGCAGTATTTT.